This record looks at one TCR delta chain sequence and its context. The antigen remains undetermined. The template was reverse-transcribed extracted RNA. Multiplex PCR used pooled V-gene forward primers and a constant-region reverse primer to amplify CDR3s. TCRdb redid clone calling on the multiplex PCR reads using CATT. Of tens of thousands of delta-chain clones listed, about 29% are singletons. The data originate from a study of Vδ1+ human thymocytes. Study-wide results and caveats: Thymic TRG and TRD repertoires appeared highly polyclonal. Unexpected Vdelta2 sequences could cause misinterpretation of bulk repertoire data. Despite high sort purity, roughly 18% of thymic T cell receptor delta sequences were Vdelta2.

Alphabeta T cells were depleted, then CD3+ Vdelta1+ Vdelta2- thymocytes were FACS-sorted. Sorted Vdelta1+ thymocytes were roughly 97% to 99.6% pure. From germline, CDR1 is TSWWSYY and CDR2 QGS. The CDR3 runs to 18 residues. Trimming cost V 0 bases and J 4 bases; bases outside gene matches: 10. The sequence was collected from a boy younger than two who had congenital heart surgery. The specimen was Vdelta1+ gamma-delta thymocytes from the thymus. Subset reported: FACS-sorted CD3+ TCRalphabeta- TCRVdelta1+ TCRVdelta2- thymocytes. This chain links TRDV1 with TRDJ1; TRDD3 aligns across 11 bases. CDR3 in amino acids: CALGELGGGYARRDKLIF. In DNA, the CDR3 is TGTGCTCTTGGGGAACTAGGTGGGGGATACGCCCGACGCGATAAACTCATCTTT.